The 25 T cell receptor beta chains below come from one sample, sequenced in a study of shared clonotypes between healthy human individuals. Sequencing was performed with immunoSEQ multiplex PCR; in TCRdb, only in-frame clones are kept and a portion is missing. The sample lists just under 350,000 clones, more than 60% occurring once. Sequencing was done on a sample of memory CD4+ T cells sorted from blood. The subset: CD45RA-negative fraction. Every receptor here comes from a man younger than 40 in good health.

The V gene is TRBV25-1, the J gene TRBJ1-1; no clear D gene. CDR1 MGHDK and CDR2 SYGVNS come from the germline V gene. The CDR3 extends over 15 amino acids. V lost 0 bases, J lost 6 bases, and 14 bases lay in between. The CDR3 DNA reads TGTGCCAGCAGTGAATACGTCGACCCATCCCCTGAAGCTTTCTTT. Translating gives CASSEYVDPSPEAFF. The full variable domain, completed using reference TRBV25-1 and TRBJ1-1, is EADIYQTPRYLVIGTGKKITLECSQTMGHDKMYWYQQDPGMELHLIHYSYGVNSTEKGDLSSESTVSRIRTEHFPLTLESARPSHTSQYLCASSEYVDPSPEAFFGQGTRLTVV.

This clone was seen only once. The CDR3 region is CASSVGHSSGANVLTF. The DNA for the CDR3 is TGTGCCAGCAGCGTGGGACATAGCTCTGGGGCCAACGTCCTGACTTTC. The chain recombines TRBV5-5 with TRBJ2-6; D is perhaps TRBD1 (6 bases). V was clipped by 4 bases and J by 0 bases, with 11 bases between them. Germline CDR1 reads SGHKS; CDR2 reads YYEKEE (reference sequence). The CDR3 contains 16 residues.

As concerns this clone: This sequence may be a read error, since a much larger clone differs from it by one base. The chain joins TRBV6-5 to TRBJ2-5; TRBD2 is a possible D gene (5 bases). CDR1 and CDR2 from the germline V gene are MNHEY and SVGAGI. The CDR3 length is 11 residues. The V end lost 5 bases, the J end lost 4 bases, and 5 bases lay between the germline ends. CDR3 nucleotides: TGTGCCAGCAGTGCGGGAGAGACCCAGTACTTC. It yields the protein CASSAGETQYF.

In regard to this clone: Other DNA sequences of this sample code for an identical CDR3. V usage is TRBV5-1 and J usage is TRBJ2-7; 11 bases line up with TRBD2. The V gene end was trimmed by 4 bases and the J gene end by 3 bases; junction bases not matched to a gene: 6. This CDR3 contains 15 residues. The germline CDR1 and CDR2 sequences are SGHRS and YFSETQ. The CDR3 here is CASSLGTSGRYEQYF. The CDR3 DNA reads TGCGCCAGCAGCCTCGGGACTAGCGGTCGCTACGAGCAGTACTTC.

V gene TRBV4-2 combines with J gene TRBJ2-4; no clear D. The CDR3 is made up of 19 amino acids. The ends were cut back, 1 base at V and 7 bases at J, with 26 bases in the middle. The germline V gene has CDR1 LGHNA and CDR2 YNFKEQ. DNA for the CDR3: TGTGCCAGCAGCCAAGGGACCCCGAAGGGCCTCGGCGCGGTGAACATTCAGTACTTC. This encodes CASSQGTPKGLGAVNIQYF.

This clone was detected only once. V is TRBV4-1 and J is TRBJ2-3; a possible D gene is TRBD1 (5 bases). V was trimmed by 1 base and J by 7 bases, leaving 12 bases between them. CDR1 MGHRA and CDR2 YSYEKL come from the germline V gene. The CDR3 covers 14 residues. CDR3 residues: CASSQGTMRNTQYF. The CDR3 DNA follows: TGCGCCAGCAGCCAAGGGACAATGCGAAATACGCAGTATTTT.

The rearrangement joins TRBV2 to TRBJ1-2; 7 bases align to TRBD1. The CDR3 has 12 residues. Germline CDR1 and CDR2: SNHLY and FYNNEI. With V trimmed by 6 bases and J by 6 bases, 4 bases remained unmatched. The CDR3 spells CASSEQGNGYTF. As DNA, the CDR3 is TGTGCCAGCAGCGAACAGGGGAATGGCTACACCTTC. Full variable domain (rest looked up from reference TRBV2 and TRBJ1-2): EPEVTQTPSHQVTQMGQEVILRCVPISNHLYFYWYRQILGQKVEFLVSFYNNEISEKSEIFDDQFSVERPDGSNFTLKIRSTKLEDSAMYFCASSEQGNGYTFGSGTRLTVV.

This clone was seen more than once but under ten times. Other DNA sequences in this sample translate to the same CDR3. The genes are TRBV7-2 and TRBJ2-3; no firm D call. Germline assignment: CDR1 SGHTA and CDR2 FQGNSA. This CDR3 spans 13 amino acids. V was trimmed by 1 base and J by 3 bases, leaving 5 bases between them. This CDR3 is CASSLGGTDTQYF. CDR3 nucleotides: TGTGCCAGCAGCTTAGGGGGTACAGATACGCAGTATTTT.

The chain has TRBV19 and TRBJ2-1, with D possibly being TRBD2 (6 bases). The CDR3 runs to 12 residues. The ends were cut back, 6 bases at V and 5 bases at J, with 8 bases in the middle. CDR1 is LNHDA and CDR2 is SQIVND in the germline V gene (reference sequence). DNA for the CDR3: TGTGCCAGTAGGAAGCGGGACAATGAGCAGTTCTTC. Its protein is CASRKRDNEQFF.

In its sample, this clone was seen a few times. The V call is TRBV5-6, the J call TRBJ2-3, with unresolved D. Trimming took off 2 bases at V and 4 bases at J, with 8 bases between the two ends. This CDR3 contains 13 residues. The germline CDR1 and CDR2 sequences are SGHDT and YYEEEE. CDR3 residues: CASSFSRADTQYF. The CDR3, as DNA: TGTGCCAGCAGCTTTAGCCGCGCAGATACGCAGTATTTT.

V is TRBV19 and J is TRBJ1-1, with TRBD1 matching over 9 bases. The CDR3 covers 16 residues. The trim removed 5 bases at V and 4 bases at J, leaving 11 bases unmatched. Per germline, CDR1 LNHDA and CDR2 SQIVND (reference sequence). The CDR3 reads CASSAHTGGLRTEAFF. The CDR3 region has the DNA TGTGCCAGTAGTGCCCACACAGGGGGCCTGCGCACTGAAGCTTTCTTT.

This clone was found once. A much larger clone is a single base away; this may be a read error. The chain uses TRBV11-3 and TRBJ2-5; 8 bases are a match to TRBD1. The germline gives CDR1 SGHNT, CDR2 YENEEA. The CDR3 runs 15 residues. CDR3 sequence: CVSSARTGTQETQYF. The CDR3 DNA reads TGTGTCAGCAGCGCCCGGACAGGGACTCAAGAGACCCAGTACTTC.

V usage is TRBV10-3 and J usage is TRBJ1-2, with no clear D. Germline V lookup: CDR1 ENHRY, CDR2 SYGVKD. V was pared by 7 bases and J by 4 bases, with 13 bases between. The CDR3 contains 13 residues. The CDR3 DNA reads TGTGCCATCACCCCAGACGGGAGCTATGGCTACACCTTC. Translated, it gives CAITPDGSYGYTF.

The V call is TRBV5-1, the J call TRBJ2-3; D not resolved. The CDR3 runs 14 residues. The ends were cut back, 0 bases at V and 5 bases at J, with 10 bases in the middle. Germline V gene lookup returns CDR1 SGHRS and CDR2 YFSETQ. The CDR3 nucleotides are TGCGCCAGCAGCTTGGGACGCGTCGAAGATACGCAGTATTTT. This gives the protein CASSLGRVEDTQYF. Drawing the rest from reference TRBV5-1 and TRBJ2-3, the complete variable domain is KAGVTQTPRYLIKTRGQQVTLSCSPISGHRSVSWYQQTPGQGLQFLFEYFSETQRNKGNFPGRFSGRQFSNSRSEMNVSTLELGDSALYLCASSLGRVEDTQYFGPGTRLTVL.

This chain connects TRBV29-1 to TRBJ2-5; D perhaps matches TRBD2 (5 bases). Germline assignment: CDR1 SQVTM and CDR2 ANQGSEA. This CDR3 has 18 amino acids. V gave up 0 bases and J gave up 2 bases, with 22 bases separating them. CDR3 in DNA: TGCAGCGTTGAAGATTTAGCAGGATTCGGGAACAGACAAGAGACCCAGTACTTC. This sequence encodes CSVEDLAGFGNRQETQYF.

This chain uses TRBV5-1 with TRBJ2-5; D is tentatively TRBD1 or TRBD2 (5 bases each). The germline gives CDR1 SGHRS, CDR2 YFSETQ. The CDR3 is 13 amino acids. V gave up 0 bases and J gave up 4 bases, with 7 bases separating them. The CDR3 here is CASSLAGRETQYF. The CDR3 DNA is TGCGCCAGCAGCTTGGCAGGGAGAGAGACCCAGTACTTC.

The rearrangement joins TRBV7-3 to TRBJ2-5, with D perhaps matching TRBD1 or TRBD2 (5 bases each). V was trimmed by 1 base and J by 5 bases, leaving 14 bases between them. CDR3 length equals 15 residues. Germline V gives CDR1 SGHTA, CDR2 FQGTGA. CDR3 region: CASSLNRGREETQYF. CDR3 nucleotide sequence: TGTGCCAGCAGCTTAAATCGGGGCAGAGAGGAGACCCAGTACTTC.

CDR3 sequence (DNA): TGCGCCAGCAGGCGACAGGAAGGAACAGATACGCAGTATTTT. Protein: CASRRQEGTDTQYF. The gene calls are TRBV5-1 and TRBJ2-3; D is possibly TRBD1 (6 bases). The V gene lost 5 bases and the J gene lost 3 bases, with 13 bases spanning the gap. The CDR3 runs 14 residues. In germline, CDR1 is SGHRS, CDR2 YFSETQ.

This chain connects TRBV28 to TRBJ1-2, with unresolved D. The CDR3 loop spans 14 amino acids. Deletions cut 2 bases from V and 3 bases from J, with 10 bases between. Germline CDR1 reads MDHEN; CDR2 reads SYDVKM. CDR3: CASSLVSGYYGYTF. DNA for the CDR3: TGTGCCAGCAGTTTAGTATCGGGCTACTATGGCTACACCTTC.

This chain uses TRBV28 with TRBJ2-1; D unclear. There are 13 residues in the CDR3. Trimming pared 6 bases from V and 9 bases from J, leaving 15 bases between. The V gene's germline CDR1 is MDHEN and CDR2 SYDVKM. For the CDR3, the DNA is TGTGCCAGCAGCAAACTTCGCTCAGGTGAGCAGTTCTTC. It encodes CASSKLRSGEQFF.

The rearrangement uses TRBV4-2 and TRBJ2-2; no clear D gene. This CDR3 is 14 amino acids long. Germline CDR1 and CDR2: LGHNA and YNFKEQ. V was clipped by 1 base and J by 1 base, with 4 bases between them. CDR3 nucleotide sequence: TGTGCCAGCAGCCAAGCGGAGAACACCGGGGAGCTGTTTTTT. Protein: CASSQAENTGELFF.

The chain couples TRBV28 to TRBJ1-3; D uncertain. Germline-derived CDR1 and CDR2 are MDHEN and SYDVKM. Between the trimmed V and J ends, which lost 10 bases and 2 bases, there was a span of 12 bases. This CDR3 contains 13 residues. The CDR3, as DNA: TGTGCCACCAGAGTGGTCGCTGGAAACACCATATATTTT. This codes for CATRVVAGNTIYF.

Concerning this clone itself: A much bigger clone sits one base away, suggesting this may be a read error. The gene calls are TRBV5-4 and TRBJ2-5; D gene unclear. Germline V gene sequence: CDR1 SGHNT, CDR2 YYREEE (reference sequence). V lost 1 base and J 3 bases, leaving 1 base between the germline ends. The CDR3 is 11 residues long. CDR3 sequence reads: CASSLKETQYF. CDR3 in DNA: TGTGCCAGCAGCTTGAAAGAGACCCAGTACTTC.

The chain has TRBV29-1 and TRBJ2-7, with D perhaps assigned TRBD1 or TRBD2 (5 bases each). The CDR3 has 14 amino acids. Germline V gene lookup returns CDR1 SQVTM and CDR2 ANQGSEA. Trimming stripped 6 bases from V and 2 bases from J, with 17 bases between. CDR3 region: CSVASSGGTYEQYF. Here the CDR3 DNA reads TGCAGCGTCGCGTCTAGTGGGGGAACCTACGAGCAGTACTTC.

This clone was observed once. The chain uses TRBV10-2 and TRBJ2-7; D possibly corresponds to TRBD2 (5 bases). The CDR3 length is 15 residues. The germline V gene has CDR1 WSHSY and CDR2 SAAADI. V was pared by 2 bases and J by 4 bases, with 15 bases between. This chain's CDR3 is CASSEIGLHHYEQYF. The CDR3 bases are TGCGCCAGCAGTGAGATAGGACTTCACCATTACGAGCAGTACTTC.